Presented here are 21 T cell receptor beta chains from one specimen sequenced in a study of OX40 agonist ivuxolimab in advanced cancers. The protocol was immunoSEQ multiplex PCR, while the TCRdb copy is restricted to in-frame clones and leaves out a portion. The sample lists 90,000 to 100,000 clones, 90% seen once, with just over 0.15% in the top ten. Here the sequenced sample was CD4+ or CD8+ T cells sorted from blood, taken in a trial of the OX40 agonist ivuxolimab. Receptors originate from an adult with an advanced solid tumor such as melanoma, head and neck, liver or kidney cancer.

This sequence joins TRBV27 and TRBJ2-7; 9 positions agree with TRBD2. The germline gives CDR1 MNHEY, CDR2 SMNVEV (reference sequence). Trimming at V came to 3 bases and at J to 5 bases, leaving 2 bases not matched to a gene. This CDR3 comprises 13 residues. In DNA form, the CDR3 reads TGTGCCAGCAGTTTCGGGACTAGCAACGAGCAGTACTTC. This sequence encodes CASSFGTSNEQYF.

This chain joins TRBV19 and TRBJ2-3; 9 bases are a match to TRBD2. The length of the CDR3 is 15 residues. CDR1 and CDR2 (germline): LNHDA, SQIVND (reference sequence). V trimming: 5 bases; J trimming: 6 bases; junction bases outside the gene matches: 9. The CDR3 bases are TGTGCCAGTAGTGGGGGACTAGCCTTCCGGGATACGCAGTATTTT. It codes for CASSGGLAFRDTQYF.

This chain connects TRBV19 to TRBJ2-1, with a possible D match to TRBD2 (5 bases). Trimming stripped 1 base from V and 4 bases from J, with 8 bases between. The germline gives CDR1 LNHDA, CDR2 SQIVND (reference sequence). This CDR3 spans 14 amino acids. The CDR3 loop is CASSIVPGYNEQFF. The CDR3 region has the DNA TGTGCCAGTAGTATAGTCCCGGGATACAATGAGCAGTTCTTC.

The rearrangement links TRBV19 to TRBJ2-7; D is possibly TRBD2 (5 bases). The CDR3 is made up of 14 amino acids. The V and J ends lost 5 bases and 7 bases respectively, with 18 bases between them. Germline CDR1 reads LNHDA; CDR2 reads SQIVND (reference sequence). As DNA, the CDR3 is TGTGCCAGTAGTCTTCGGACTGGTACTGGGGAGCAGTACTTC. Residues: CASSLRTGTGEQYF.

V usage is TRBV15 and J usage is TRBJ2-1, with 8 bases matching TRBD1. The CDR3 spans 16 residues. The V gene's germline CDR1 is LNHNV and CDR2 YYDKDF (reference sequence). The V and J ends lost 3 bases and 12 bases, in that order; junction bases with no gene match: 16. The CDR3, as DNA: TGTGCCACCAGCAGTCAAGATCAGGGGGCAGGGCAAGGGCAGTTCTTC. Amino acid sequence: CATSSQDQGAGQGQFF.

The V and J genes are TRBV6-5 and TRBJ1-1, with D perhaps matching TRBD1 (5 bases). There are 15 residues in the CDR3. The V end lost 6 bases, the J end lost 7 bases, and 21 bases lay between the germline ends. CDR1 MNHEY and CDR2 SVGAGI come from the germline V gene. CDR3 residues: CASSAPRPGLGEAFF. CDR3 bases: TGTGCCAGCAGCGCCCCTCGACCGGGGCTAGGTGAAGCTTTCTTT.

This chain uses TRBV29-1 with TRBJ1-1; the D is unclear. Germline CDR1 SQVTM, CDR2 ANQGSEA. This CDR3 has 9 residues. Between the trimmed V and J ends, which lost 4 bases and 4 bases, there was a span of 1 base. CDR3 DNA sequence: TGCAGCGTTGGCACTGAAGCTTTCTTT. Translation gives CSVGTEAFF.

This rearrangement joins TRBV18 to TRBJ1-4, with no clear D. V lost 3 bases to trimming and J lost 0 bases, with 11 bases between them. Germline-derived CDR1 and CDR2 are KGHSH and LQKENI. The CDR3 loop spans 16 amino acids. CDR3 region: CASSPVRAATNEKLFF. Written as DNA, the CDR3 is TGTGCCAGCTCACCGGTAAGGGCTGCAACTAATGAAAAACTGTTTTTT.

The chain is built from TRBV2 and TRBJ1-4, with 8 bases matching TRBD1. Germline lookup yields CDR1 SNHLY and CDR2 FYNNEI. V shed 1 base and J 5 bases; nucleotides not matched to a gene: 6. CDR3 length: 16 amino acids. CDR3 amino acids: CASSEGRQGRNEKLFF. For the CDR3, the DNA is TGTGCCAGCAGTGAAGGGAGACAGGGGAGGAATGAAAAACTGTTTTTT.

The chain employs TRBV5-1 and TRBJ1-4; D not resolved. The germline V gene encodes CDR1 SGHRS and CDR2 YFSETQ. This CDR3 comprises 14 residues. Trimming left V 0 bases short and J 8 bases short, with 11 bases between. The DNA for the CDR3 is TGCGCCAGCAGCTTGGACCCACTGGGAGAAAAACTGTTTTTT. It encodes CASSLDPLGEKLFF.

The gene calls are TRBV28 and TRBJ1-5; 8 bases line up with TRBD1. This CDR3 spans 13 amino acids. CDR1 and CDR2 from the germline V gene are MDHEN and SYDVKM. V trimming: 8 bases; J trimming: 5 bases; junction bases outside the gene matches: 5. The CDR3: CASGLDRDQPQHF. The DNA of the CDR3 is TGTGCCAGCGGCTTGGACAGGGATCAGCCCCAGCATTTT.

This clone was counted a few times. The V call is TRBV6-5, the J call TRBJ1-1; D remains unclear. In germline, CDR1 is MNHEY, CDR2 SVGAGI. Trimming removed 5 bases from V and 1 base from J, with 8 bases in between. This CDR3 spans 13 amino acids. CDR3 sequence (DNA): TGTGCCAGCAGTCTCCTTAGGAACACTGAAGCTTTCTTT. This translates into CASSLLRNTEAFF.

This chain joins TRBV2 and TRBJ1-2; no reliable D call. This CDR3 spans 16 amino acids. V was clipped by 6 bases and J by 0 bases, with 17 bases between them. Germline CDR1 and CDR2: SNHLY and FYNNEI. Here the CDR3 DNA reads TGTGCCAGCAGATTTTCATTGGGAGAAACTAACTATGGCTACACCTTC. Its translation is CASRFSLGETNYGYTF.

This clone was detected once. This chain joins TRBV13 and TRBJ1-4; possibly TRBD1 for D (5 bases). CDR3 size: 12 residues. Germline assignment: CDR1 PRHDT and CDR2 FYEKMQ (reference sequence). V gave up 4 bases and J gave up 8 bases, with 8 bases separating them. This CDR3 reads CASSSPGEKLFF. The DNA for the CDR3 is TGTGCCAGCAGCTCCCCAGGGGAAAAACTGTTTTTT.

The CDR3 protein is CASSLTGVEQFF. Written as DNA, the CDR3 is TGTGCCAGCAGCTTAACAGGGGTTGAGCAGTTCTTC. V and J are TRBV7-3 and TRBJ2-1, with D perhaps matching TRBD1 (5 bases). V lost 0 bases, J lost 9 bases, and 6 bases lay in between. Germline CDR1 is SGHTA and CDR2 is FQGTGA. This CDR3 region has 12 residues.

The chain is built from TRBV5-1 and TRBJ1-5; maybe TRBD1 (5 bases). The CDR3 runs 15 residues. V dropped 0 bases and J dropped 3 bases, with 10 bases sitting between them. The germline V gene has CDR1 SGHRS and CDR2 YFSETQ. The CDR3 reads CASSLGGAINQPQHF. The CDR3 DNA is TGCGCCAGCAGCTTGGGAGGGGCCATCAATCAGCCCCAGCATTTT. Supplemented by reference TRBV5-1 and TRBJ1-5, the full variable domain reads KAGVTQTPRYLIKTRGQQVTLSCSPISGHRSVSWYQQTPGQGLQFLFEYFSETQRNKGNFPGRFSGRQFSNSRSEMNVSTLELGDSALYLCASSLGGAINQPQHFGDGTRLSIL.

The chain employs TRBV6-1 and TRBJ2-2; the D call may be TRBD1 or TRBD2 (7 bases each). The CDR3 is 17 amino acids. The V end was cut by 0 bases, the J end by 7 bases, with 18 bases between. The germline V gene has CDR1 MNHNS and CDR2 SASEGT. CDR3 DNA: TGTGCCAGCAGTGAAGCGCCAGGGGGAGGGCCAAGCGGGGAGCTGTTTTTT. This encodes CASSEAPGGGPSGELFF.

The chain recombines TRBV7-2 with TRBJ2-7; 7 nucleotides match TRBD2. The CDR3 contains 15 residues. Trimming removed 2 bases from V and 0 bases from J; junction bases left unmatched: 4. Per the germline V gene, CDR1 is SGHTA and CDR2 is FQGNSA. As DNA, the CDR3 is TGTGCCAGCAGCTTATCGCGCGGGAGCTCCTACGAGCAGTACTTC. This gives the protein CASSLSRGSSYEQYF.

The gene calls are TRBV19 and TRBJ1-2; possibly TRBD1 for D (5 bases). Trimming took 5 bases from V and 8 from J, leaving 12 bases between them. The CDR3 contains 12 residues. The germline V gene encodes CDR1 LNHDA and CDR2 SQIVND (reference sequence). Here the CDR3 reads CASSQGVGGYTF. For the CDR3, the DNA is TGTGCCAGTAGTCAAGGGGTTGGCGGCTACACCTTC.

J is TRBJ2-1 and V is TRBV5-1; the D gene is possibly TRBD2 (5 bases). There are 15 residues in the CDR3. The V gene lost 0 bases and the J gene lost 10 bases, with 17 bases spanning the gap. Germline V gene data show CDR1 as SGHRS and CDR2 as YFSETQ. CDR3 nucleotide sequence: TGCGCCAGCAGCTTGGCCGGGAACCCCGGTCGGGAGCAGTTCTTC. Translated, it gives CASSLAGNPGREQFF.

The rearrangement uses TRBV13 and TRBJ2-5; a possible D gene is TRBD2 (6 bases). Germline CDR1 PRHDT, CDR2 FYEKMQ (reference sequence). This CDR3 spans 15 amino acids. V dropped 5 bases and J dropped 5 bases, with 18 bases sitting between them. CDR3: CASSPLRGAGETQYF. In nucleotides, the CDR3 is TGTGCCAGCAGCCCTCTGCGCGGGGCGGGGGAGACCCAGTACTTC.